This TCR beta chain was sequenced during a study of T cells in Graves' hyperthyroidism and ophthalmopathy. Findings and caveats of the study: Appearing also in blood were most of the thyroid clonotypes expanded above 0.001.

Uncontrolled infections, other autoimmune diseases, pregnancy or lactation led to exclusion of patients. Germline CDR1 reads KGHSH; CDR2 reads LQKENI. Trimming took 3 bases from V and 12 from J; bases not matched to a gene: 8. The CDR3 has 13 amino acids. This clonotype was recorded at least ten times. Its antigen remains unidentified. It was RNA transcripts that yielded the amplified TCR beta CDR3 regions. TCR CDR3 underwent first-round RT-PCR with the HTBI primer set. TCRdb reprocessed the multiplex PCR reads with MiXCR, giving one entry per CDR3 protein. The table has 300,000 to 400,000 distinct CDR3 sequences, about 14% seen once; the top ten hold about 18%.

The chain combines TRBV18 with TRBJ1-1, with 9 bases aligning to TRBD1. The sample taken for sequencing was blood. This receptor was identified in a young woman with Graves' ophthalmopathy. CDR3 sequence reads: CASSPRDRDLTFF. As DNA, the CDR3 is TGTGCCAGCTCACCCCGGGACAGGGATCTGACTTTCTTT.